This T cell receptor (beta chain) derives from a study of T cells in localized non-small cell lung cancer. Whole-study results and caveats: Sequence data derive from only one tumor region, so heterogeneity remains possible. There was higher T cell clonality in uninvolved adjacent lung than in tumor, and it was highest there. Greater T cell density in blood accompanied longer overall survival. In adjacent lung appeared a median around 54 of the top 100 tumor clones.

About this clone itself: Antigen specificity is unknown.

The CDR3 contains 15 residues. V lost 0 bases to trimming and J lost 1 base, with 7 bases between them. Germline CDR1 reads SGHTA; CDR2 reads FQGNSA. The repertoire was sequenced with immunoSEQ multiplex PCR; TCRdb's copy has only in-frame clones and lacks some. The profile shows roughly 28,000 clones, approximately 78% of them singletons. This chain connects TRBV7-2 to TRBJ1-5; D is undetermined. This TCR derives from a woman aged 40 to 75 with stage I lung adenocarcinoma. The specimen comprised peripheral blood, sampled before any cancer treatment. CDR3 in amino acids: CASSLAGLSNQPQHF. The CDR3 nucleotides read TGTGCCAGCAGCTTAGCGGGCCTAAGCAATCAGCCCCAGCATTTT.